The entry that follows covers one T cell receptor beta chain sequence. Its target is unknown. This record comes from a study of blood T cells in healthy people across ages. Overall study results and limits: What prevented conclusive comparison of naive and antigen-experienced cells was that PBMCs were unsorted.

The second PCR ran 7 to 11 cycles with a sample-barcoded 5' primer and J-beta primers. TCRdb re-derived calls from the 5' RACE reads in MiXCR, one entry per CDR3 protein. The sample includes 980,000 or so distinct CDR3 sequences, approximately 49% of them seen just once. Deletions cut 5 bases from V and 2 bases from J, with 20 bases between. CDR1 and CDR2 from the germline V gene are SGHTA and FQGNSA. This CDR3 region has 17 residues. V usage is TRBV7-2 and J usage is TRBJ2-3; a weak D match, TRBD2 (7 bases). The sample taken for sequencing was blood. The receptor's source is a young man in good health. The CDR3 is CASSLSGGGLITDTQYF. The CDR3 DNA sequence: TGTGCCAGCAGCCTAAGTGGCGGGGGCCTTATCACAGATACGCAGTATTTT.